These 23 T cell receptor beta chains were all obtained from the same sample, sequenced in a study of blood T cell repertoires in COVID-19. Clones were read by immunoSEQ multiplex PCR, and TCRdb kept only the in-frame ones, dropping some. The sample shows about 140,000 clones, roughly 85% of them seen only once. The sample consisted of peripheral blood. These receptors were collected from a man in his fifties with acute or convalescent COVID-19.

This chain links TRBV5-1 with TRBJ2-2; tentatively, D is TRBD2 (7 bases). Germline CDR1 SGHRS, CDR2 YFSETQ. V was pared by 0 bases and J by 2 bases, with 11 bases between. This CDR3 region has 16 residues. CDR3 bases: TGCGCCAGCAGCTTGGTTGGGGGGGCCAACACCGGGGAGCTGTTTTTT. Protein sequence: CASSLVGGANTGELFF.

V usage is TRBV11-2 and J usage is TRBJ2-7; 7 bases are a match to TRBD2. This CDR3 is 15 amino acids long. The V segment lost 1 base and the J segment 2 bases; nucleotides outside the gene matches: 5. CDR1 is SGHAT and CDR2 is FQNNGV in the germline V gene. The CDR3 spells CASSLVGLETYEQYF. The DNA of the CDR3 is TGTGCCAGCAGCTTAGTCGGACTAGAGACCTACGAGCAGTACTTC. Variable domain in full (rest from reference TRBV11-2 and TRBJ2-7): EAGVAQSPRYKIIEKRQSVAFWCNPISGHATLYWYQQILGQGPKLLIQFQNNGVVDDSQLPKDRFSAERLKGVDSTLKIQPAKLEDSAVYLCASSLVGLETYEQYFGPGTRLTVT.

This chain uses TRBV4-1 with TRBJ1-1, with 9 bases aligning to TRBD1. Germline CDR1 MGHRA, CDR2 YSYEKL. The CDR3 has 15 residues. V lost 3 bases and J lost 0; bases outside the gene matches: 2. CDR3: CASSQGQGLNTEAFF. DNA for the CDR3: TGCGCCAGCAGCCAGGGACAGGGTCTGAACACTGAAGCTTTCTTT.

The CDR3 DNA reads TGTGCCAGCTCACCACCGAGCCGGACAGGGGGCTCGAATCAGCCCCAGCATTTT. This gives the protein CASSPPSRTGGSNQPQHF. This chain uses TRBV18 with TRBJ1-5; 11 bases line up with TRBD1. Germline CDR1 and CDR2: KGHSH and LQKENI. V lost 0 bases and J lost 4; bases outside the gene matches: 8. The CDR3 is 18 residues long.

This chain links TRBV7-8 with TRBJ2-5, with TRBD2 matching 9 bases. The V segment lost 5 bases and the J segment 9 bases; nucleotides outside the gene matches: 13. The CDR3 covers 15 residues. Germline CDR1 reads SGHVS; CDR2 reads FQNEAQ. CDR3 nucleotides: TGTGCCAGCAGCCCGACTAGCGGCGCACAGGTGGCCCAGTACTTC. It encodes CASSPTSGAQVAQYF.

The V call is TRBV7-3, the J call TRBJ2-1; 10 bases match TRBD2. V trimming: 1 base; J trimming: 7 bases; junction bases outside the gene matches: 16. Germline CDR1 is SGHTA and CDR2 is FQGTGA. The CDR3 consists of 19 residues. The CDR3 DNA sequence: TGTGCCAGCAGCTTAATAGGGGTCCGTAGTAGCGGGGGGAAGAATGAGCAGTTCTTC. Residues: CASSLIGVRSSGGKNEQFF.

The chain uses TRBV7-3 and TRBJ2-2, with TRBD2 matching 10 bases. V was pared by 0 bases and J by 4 bases, with 14 bases of the junction left unmatched. Per the germline V gene, CDR1 is SGHTA and CDR2 is FQGTGA. This CDR3 has 20 residues. This CDR3 reads CASSLTGTSGRARGTGELFF. CDR3 nucleotide sequence: TGTGCCAGCAGCTTAACGGGGACAAGCGGGAGGGCCAGGGGCACCGGGGAGCTGTTTTTT. Complete variable domain (other parts from reference TRBV7-3 and TRBJ2-2): GAGVSQTPSNKVTEKGKYVELRCDPISGHTALYWYRQSLGQGPEFLIYFQGTGAADDSGLPNDRFFAVRPEGSVSTLKIQRTERGDSAVYLCASSLTGTSGRARGTGELFFGEGSRLTVL.

The chain links TRBV28 to TRBJ2-1, with a tentative D call TRBD2 (5 bases). V was trimmed by 2 bases and J by 9 bases, leaving 11 bases between them. Germline CDR1 is MDHEN and CDR2 is SYDVKM. This CDR3 is 13 amino acids long. The CDR3 is CASSLQDLSEQFF. DNA of the CDR3: TGTGCCAGCAGTTTACAGGACTTAAGTGAGCAGTTCTTC. The full variable domain, with the rest looked up from reference TRBV28 and TRBJ2-1, is DVKVTQSSRYLVKRTGEKVFLECVQDMDHENMFWYRQDPGLGLRLIYFSYDVKMKEKGDIPEGYSVSREKKERFSLILESASTNQTSMYLCASSLQDLSEQFFGPGTRLTVL.

This rearrangement joins TRBV28 to TRBJ1-1, with a possible D match to TRBD1 (6 bases). The length of the CDR3 is 15 residues. Trimming stripped 7 bases from V and 0 bases from J, with 15 bases between. Germline V gene lookup returns CDR1 MDHEN and CDR2 SYDVKM. The CDR3 loop reads CASTSPGTLNTEAFF. The DNA for the CDR3 is TGTGCCAGCACTAGCCCCGGGACACTGAACACTGAAGCTTTCTTT.

The CDR3 DNA is TGCGCCAGCAGCACGGGACCTGCTGGCGGGACTAGCGGCCTTTACAATGAGCAGTTCTTC. This gives the protein CASSTGPAGGTSGLYNEQFF. The chain carries TRBV5-1 and TRBJ2-1; 11 positions match TRBD2. CDR1 is SGHRS and CDR2 is YFSETQ in the germline V gene. The V segment lost 4 bases and the J segment 4 bases; nucleotides outside the gene matches: 19. The CDR3 loop spans 20 amino acids.

The genes are TRBV27 and TRBJ2-1, with a weak D call TRBD1 (5 bases). V lost 0 bases to trimming and J lost 6 bases, with 9 bases between them. The CDR3 covers 14 residues. Germline loops: CDR1 MNHEY, CDR2 SMNVEV (reference sequence). In DNA form, the CDR3 reads TGTGCCAGCAGTTTATCTGGCAGGGTCAATGAGCAGTTCTTC. This gives the protein CASSLSGRVNEQFF.

This chain uses TRBV5-6 with TRBJ1-1; 8 nucleotides align to TRBD1. CDR3 length: 15 residues. Germline V gives CDR1 SGHDT, CDR2 YYEEEE. After removal of 3 bases from V and 5 bases from J, the junction contained 9 bases not matched to a gene. CDR3 sequence reads: CASSWETGARTEAFF. As DNA, the CDR3 is TGTGCCAGCAGCTGGGAGACAGGGGCAAGGACTGAAGCTTTCTTT.

A few counts support this clone. This chain links TRBV4-1 with TRBJ2-7; tentatively, D is TRBD2 (7 bases). Looked up from germline, CDR1 is MGHRA and CDR2 is YSYEKL. V gave up 0 bases and J gave up 4 bases, with 13 bases separating them. The CDR3 runs to 15 residues. CDR3 in DNA: TGCGCCAGCAGCCAAGATGGCGGGGGCTATTACGAGCAGTACTTC. This gives the protein CASSQDGGGYYEQYF.

This chain uses TRBV5-1 with TRBJ2-5; TRBD1 agrees at 11 bases. Trimming at V came to 4 bases and at J to 4 bases, leaving 12 bases not matched to a gene. Looked up from germline, CDR1 is SGHRS and CDR2 is YFSETQ. This CDR3 region has 17 residues. DNA of the CDR3: TGCGCCAGCAGCCAGGAATACCCGGGACAGGGGGGAGAGACCCAGTACTTC. It encodes CASSQEYPGQGGETQYF.

This chain uses TRBV10-3 with TRBJ1-1, with no clear D. The ends were cut back, 6 bases at V and 0 bases at J, with 8 bases in the middle. CDR1 is ENHRY and CDR2 is SYGVKD in the germline V gene. The CDR3 consists of 13 residues. In DNA, the CDR3 is TGTGCCATCAGAGATCAGATGAACACTGAAGCTTTCTTT. It encodes CAIRDQMNTEAFF.

The V and J genes are TRBV11-2 and TRBJ1-2; 9 nucleotides align to TRBD1. This CDR3 is 17 amino acids long. CDR1 and CDR2 (germline): SGHAT, FQNNGV. Trimming removed 3 bases from V and 5 bases from J; junction bases left unmatched: 13. The CDR3 is CASSLGPTGQGGYGYTF. CDR3 bases: TGTGCCAGCAGCTTGGGCCCCACGGGACAGGGAGGTTATGGCTACACCTTC.

This clone came up a few times. The V and J genes are TRBV5-1 and TRBJ2-3; 9 bases line up with TRBD1. From germline, CDR1 is SGHRS and CDR2 YFSETQ. This CDR3 has 15 residues. J gave up 6 bases and V 4 bases, and 9 bases lay outside the gene matches. CDR3 loop: CASSPQTGGRDTQYF. The CDR3 DNA follows: TGCGCCAGCAGCCCCCAGACAGGGGGTCGTGATACGCAGTATTTT.

This clone was observed a single time. The chain is built from TRBV5-4 and TRBJ2-1; the match to TRBD1 covers 9 bases. The CDR3 length is 15 residues. Germline CDR1 and CDR2: SGHNT and YYREEE (reference sequence). The J segment lost 0 bases and the V segment lost 4 bases, leaving 2 bases of the junction unmatched. CDR3 bases: TGTGCCAGCAGCCCGGACAGGGGCTCCTACAATGAGCAGTTCTTC. Encoded protein: CASSPDRGSYNEQFF.

The rearrangement links TRBV4-1 to TRBJ2-7; TRBD2 matches at 8 bases. This CDR3 spans 16 amino acids. V lost 0 bases, J lost 1 base, and 5 bases stayed unmatched. Germline CDR1 is MGHRA and CDR2 is YSYEKL. CDR3 DNA: TGCGCCAGCAGCCAAGAACCAGCGGGAGTTTCCTACGAGCAGTACTTC. This gives the protein CASSQEPAGVSYEQYF.

The rearrangement links TRBV2 to TRBJ2-5; 7 bases align to TRBD1. The ends lost 3 bases at V and 5 bases at J; junction bases unmatched: 9. The CDR3 is made up of 15 amino acids. The germline gives CDR1 SNHLY, CDR2 FYNNEI. The CDR3 DNA is TGTGCCAGCAGTGATTGGAAGGGGGCAGGGGAGACCCAGTACTTC. It codes for CASSDWKGAGETQYF.

J is TRBJ2-1 and V is TRBV7-8; the D gene is possibly TRBD2 (5 bases). The CDR3 contains 17 residues. Per the germline V gene, CDR1 is SGHVS and CDR2 is FQNEAQ. V was clipped by 5 bases and J by 7 bases, with 24 bases between them. The DNA for the CDR3 is TGTGCCAGCAGCCCTTCCAATTTTGAGGGTTTCCCAAATGAGCAGTTCTTC. It translates to CASSPSNFEGFPNEQFF.

V usage is TRBV5-4 and J usage is TRBJ2-7, with 7 bases lining up with TRBD1. The length of the CDR3 is 15 residues. Trimming took 4 bases from V and 0 from J; bases not matched to a gene: 7. The germline V gene encodes CDR1 SGHNT and CDR2 YYREEE (reference sequence). The CDR3 nucleotides read TGTGCCAGCAGCCCCGGCCAGGGGGTCTCCTACGAGCAGTACTTC. Its protein product is CASSPGQGVSYEQYF.

The chain has TRBV6-5 and TRBJ2-5, with D unclear. V was cut by 2 bases and J by 10 bases, with 8 bases left in between. The CDR3 has 11 amino acids. Per germline, CDR1 MNHEY and CDR2 SVGAGI. CDR3 in amino acids: CASSYRHDQYF. The CDR3 coding sequence is TGTGCCAGCAGTTACAGACACGACCAGTACTTC.